One and the same sample provided the 7 T cell receptor beta chains below, sequenced in a study of blood T cell repertoires in COVID-19. Repertoires were generated with immunoSEQ multiplex PCR, while TCRdb's copy carries only in-frame clones and drops some. The sample lists approximately 300,000 clones, roughly 85% seen once, with around 4.5% in the top ten. The material sequenced was PBMCs or T cells enriched from blood (not recorded which). These receptors all stem from a woman aged 25 to 39 who had recovered from COVID-19.

The V gene is TRBV19, the J gene TRBJ1-5, with D possibly TRBD1 on 5 matching bases. V was trimmed by 4 bases and J by 1 base, leaving 11 bases between them. The CDR3 has 15 residues. Per the germline V gene, CDR1 is LNHDA and CDR2 is SQIVND (reference sequence). The DNA for the CDR3 is TGTGCCAGTAGTAGGATGACAGTCAGCAATCAGCCCCAGCATTTT. This codes for CASSRMTVSNQPQHF.

For this clone: At the DNA level, this CDR3 is encoded by other sequences in the same sample as well. This chain links TRBV11-2 with TRBJ2-4; possibly TRBD1 for D (5 bases). V was pared by 5 bases and J by 0 bases, with 8 bases between. Per the germline V gene, CDR1 is SGHAT and CDR2 is FQNNGV. The CDR3 has 14 amino acids. The DNA for the CDR3 is TGTGCCAGCAGCCTACAGGTAGCCAAAAACATTCAGTACTTC. This encodes CASSLQVAKNIQYF. Full variable domain (remainder filled in from reference TRBV11-2 and TRBJ2-4): EAGVAQSPRYKIIEKRQSVAFWCNPISGHATLYWYQQILGQGPKLLIQFQNNGVVDDSQLPKDRFSAERLKGVDSTLKIQPAKLEDSAVYLCASSLQVAKNIQYFGAGTRLSVL.

This chain connects TRBV6-5 to TRBJ1-4; 9 nucleotides line up with TRBD1. The V gene's germline CDR1 is MNHEY and CDR2 SVGAGI. V gave up 5 bases and J gave up 4 bases; unmatched junction bases: 2. The CDR3 sequence is 14 residues long. The CDR3 spells CASSPTGGNEKLFF. The DNA of the CDR3 is TGTGCCAGCAGTCCGACAGGGGGTAATGAAAAACTGTTTTTT.

V and J are TRBV20-1 and TRBJ2-7; D perhaps matches TRBD1 (6 bases). Germline V gene lookup returns CDR1 DFQATT and CDR2 SNEGSKA (reference sequence). V shed 3 bases and J shed 2 bases, with 14 bases lying between them. The CDR3 is made up of 14 amino acids. The CDR3 DNA is TGCAGTGCTAGTAAGTCGGACAGCCCCTACGAGCAGTACTTC. This gives the protein CSASKSDSPYEQYF.

The chain is built from TRBV5-1 and TRBJ2-5; D possibly corresponds to TRBD1 (6 bases). V gave up 4 bases and J gave up 4 bases, with 11 bases separating them. This CDR3 is built from 13 residues. CDR1 is SGHRS and CDR2 is YFSETQ in the germline V gene. The CDR3, as DNA: TGCGCCAGCAGCCCATCAGGGGTAGAGACCCAGTACTTC. As protein: CASSPSGVETQYF.

The chain couples TRBV6-5 to TRBJ1-4; D unresolved. Per the germline V gene, CDR1 is MNHEY and CDR2 is SVGAGI. The CDR3 runs 15 residues. Deletions cut 0 bases from V and 2 bases from J, with 7 bases between. The CDR3 sequence is CASSYSEETNEKLFF. The CDR3 DNA reads as TGTGCCAGCAGTTACTCGGAGGAGACTAATGAAAAACTGTTTTTT.

As concerns this clone: As the CDR3 is not closed by the conserved phenylalanine or tryptophan, this likely results from a read error. The limits of the CDR3 on the DNA are not certain, so only TCRdb's listed CDR3 is given. The J gene is TRBJ1-1, the V gene TRBV6-1; TRBD1, the table's D call, was not compared with the DNA. Per germline, CDR1 MNHNS and CDR2 SASEGT. The length of the CDR3 is 15 amino acids, counting both ends. The CDR3 loop reads CASSEAGSTGSGPEL.